The 14 T cell receptor beta chains given below trace back to one sample, sequenced in a study of tumour-infiltrating T cells in Burkitt lymphoma. TCRdb's table, derived via immunoSEQ multiplex PCR, lists solely in-frame clones and lacks some. Here the sample spans nearly 5,500 clones, roughly 10% being singletons. Material for sequencing was tumor tissue. These receptors were obtained from a human donor with diffuse large B-cell lymphoma.

This chain uses TRBV4-3 with TRBJ2-3; D perhaps matches TRBD2 (6 bases). The germline gives CDR1 LGHNA, CDR2 YSLEER. V shed 3 bases and J shed 6 bases, with 13 bases lying between them. The CDR3 spans 14 residues. The DNA for the CDR3 is TGCGCCAGCAGCCATTCCTATGCGGGGGATACGCAGTATTTT. Translated, it gives CASSHSYAGDTQYF.

This clone was detected only a few times. The CDR3: CASSWGQGTLAYGYTF. Here the CDR3 DNA reads TGTGCCAGCAGCTGGGGACAGGGGACGCTGGCCTATGGCTACACCTTC. The rearrangement joins TRBV13 to TRBJ1-2; 10 bases map to TRBD1. The V and J ends lost 4 bases and 4 bases, in that order; junction bases with no gene match: 9. The CDR3 has 16 amino acids. Germline assignment: CDR1 PRHDT and CDR2 FYEKMQ (reference sequence).

In its sample, this clone was seen a few times. The V call is TRBV20-1, the J call TRBJ2-5; no clear D. Germline V CDR1 and CDR2: DFQATT, SNEGSKA (reference sequence). Trimming removed 0 bases at V and 5 bases at J, with 4 bases between. There are 11 residues in the CDR3. The CDR3 sequence is CSAREWETQYF. Here the CDR3 DNA reads TGCAGTGCTAGAGAATGGGAGACCCAGTACTTC.

V usage is TRBV9 and J usage is TRBJ1-1, with a tentative D call TRBD1 (5 bases). Trimming removed 3 bases from V and 1 base from J, with 10 bases in between. The CDR3 runs to 14 residues. The germline V gene encodes CDR1 SGDLS and CDR2 YYNGEE. CDR3 DNA: TGTGCCAGCAGCGAAGGGGTAACGAACACTGAAGCTTTCTTT. Its protein product is CASSEGVTNTEAFF.

This clone showed up just a few times. The chain couples TRBV6-1 to TRBJ1-1; 7 bases line up with TRBD1. Germline V gene lookup returns CDR1 MNHNS and CDR2 SASEGT. V trimming: 4 bases; J trimming: 5 bases; junction bases outside the gene matches: 7. The CDR3 has 14 amino acids. DNA of the CDR3: TGTGCCAGCAGTGGACAGGGAACGGGGACTGAAGCTTTCTTT. As protein: CASSGQGTGTEAFF.

The chain employs TRBV6-1 and TRBJ1-1; tentatively, D is TRBD1 (5 bases). CDR1 and CDR2 from the germline V gene are MNHNS and SASEGT. This CDR3 spans 14 amino acids. Trimming pared 2 bases from V and 5 bases from J, leaving 12 bases between. The CDR3 reads CASSEYLEGTEAFF. The CDR3 DNA reads as TGTGCCAGCAGTGAATATCTGGAGGGGACTGAAGCTTTCTTT.

This clone was detected only a few times. The V and J genes are TRBV5-1 and TRBJ1-4; D ambiguous. CDR3 length: 16 residues. Germline V gives CDR1 SGHRS, CDR2 YFSETQ. The V and J ends lost 1 base and 0 bases respectively, with 10 bases between them. The CDR3 here is CASSLNSGATNEKLFF. CDR3 nucleotide sequence: TGCGCCAGCAGCTTGAACAGCGGAGCAACTAATGAAAAACTGTTTTTT.

V and J are TRBV5-8 and TRBJ1-2; D gene uncertain. CDR1 SGHTS and CDR2 YDEGEE come from the germline V gene. The V end lost 1 base, the J end lost 6 bases, and 10 bases lay between the germline ends. This CDR3 contains 13 residues. The CDR3 is CASSLWPRDGYTF. CDR3 nucleotide sequence: TGTGCCAGCAGCTTGTGGCCAAGGGATGGCTACACCTTC.

V is TRBV18 and J is TRBJ1-5, with TRBD1 matching over 7 bases. The CDR3 spans 17 residues. The J segment lost 3 bases and the V segment lost 0 bases, leaving 8 bases of the junction unmatched. Germline-derived CDR1 and CDR2 are KGHSH and LQKENI. The CDR3 DNA follows: TGTGCCAGCTCACCACCGCCAGGGGGGAATCACAATCAGCCCCAGCATTTT. Translated: CASSPPPGGNHNQPQHF. The full variable domain, with the rest looked up from reference TRBV18 and TRBJ1-5, is NAGVMQNPRHLVRRRGQEARLRCSPMKGHSHVYWYRQLPEEGLKFMVYLQKENIIDESGMPKERFSAEFPKEGPSILRIQQVVRGDSAAYFCASSPPPGGNHNQPQHFGDGTRLSIL.

V is TRBV10-3 and J is TRBJ1-3, with 8 bases lining up with TRBD1. Trimming took 5 bases from V and 2 from J; bases not matched to a gene: 2. CDR3 size: 14 residues. Germline V gene lookup returns CDR1 ENHRY and CDR2 SYGVKD. CDR3 in DNA: TGTGCCATCAGTACGGACAGGGCTGGAAACACCATATATTTT. Translated, it gives CAISTDRAGNTIYF.

The V call is TRBV29-1, the J call TRBJ2-1; D is undetermined. Germline loops: CDR1 SQVTM, CDR2 ANQGSEA. The CDR3 spans 13 residues. Trimming pared 7 bases from V and 3 bases from J, leaving 13 bases between. The CDR3 DNA reads TGCAGCGCCTCAAACGTGGACTACAATGAGCAGTTCTTC. It encodes CSASNVDYNEQFF.

This clone has just a few counts. The gene calls are TRBV28 and TRBJ1-3, with TRBD1 identical over 9 bases. This CDR3 contains 18 residues. Trimming at V came to 6 bases and at J to 2 bases, leaving 14 bases not matched to a gene. Germline V gene data show CDR1 as MDHEN and CDR2 as SYDVKM. CDR3 bases: TGTGCCAGCAGCTCCGCTGAGGACAGGGGACAACCTGGAAACACCATATATTTT. Protein: CASSSAEDRGQPGNTIYF.

The gene calls are TRBV6-1 and TRBJ2-1; tentatively, D is TRBD2 (6 bases). Germline V gives CDR1 MNHNS, CDR2 SASEGT. The V end was cut by 11 bases, the J end by 0 bases, with 14 bases between. The CDR3 sequence is 14 residues long. The CDR3 nucleotides read TGTGCCTCAGGGAGGACGGGCTCCTACAATGAGCAGTTCTTC. Its protein is CASGRTGSYNEQFF.

This clone occurred a few times. The V call is TRBV2, the J call TRBJ2-5; tentative D call: TRBD2 (5 bases). V gave up 8 bases and J gave up 2 bases, with 6 bases separating them. This CDR3 spans 11 amino acids. Per the germline V gene, CDR1 is SNHLY and CDR2 is FYNNEI. The chain's CDR3 is CASREQETQYF. CDR3 DNA sequence: TGTGCCAGCCGGGAACAAGAGACCCAGTACTTC.